Each of the 24 T cell receptor beta chains below was sequenced from the same sample in a study of T cell responses to AZD1222 COVID-19 vaccine. The assay was immunoSEQ multiplex PCR, and TCRdb's table has in-frame clones only and misses some. The repertoire holds approximately 150,000 clones, with about 89% as singletons. This specimen was peripheral blood, taken on day 0 of AZD1222 vaccination. Receptors originate from an adult in good health.

This sequence joins TRBV6-4 and TRBJ2-1, with 7 bases fitting TRBD2. Germline loops: CDR1 MRHNA, CDR2 SNTAGT. Trimming cost V 0 bases and J 4 bases; bases outside gene matches: 6. The CDR3 runs to 16 residues. The CDR3 nucleotides read TGTGCCAGCAGTGACTCTGAGCGGGGAGAGTACAATGAGCAGTTCTTC. Its protein product is CASSDSERGEYNEQFF.

V gene TRBV7-9 combines with J gene TRBJ2-3, with a tentative D call TRBD2 (6 bases). Germline V gives CDR1 SEHNR, CDR2 FQNEAQ (reference sequence). Deletions cut 6 bases from V and 2 bases from J, with 27 bases between. The CDR3 has 19 residues. The CDR3, as DNA: TGTGCCAGCAGATACGACCGTAGCGGCAGAGGGCTTGACACAGATACGCAGTATTTT. Translating it yields CASRYDRSGRGLDTDTQYF.

The V and J genes are TRBV7-8 and TRBJ1-6; no clear D. CDR1 and CDR2 from the germline V gene are SGHVS and FQNEAQ. This CDR3 region has 14 residues. Trimming left V 5 bases short and J 5 bases short, with 10 bases between. CDR3 sequence (DNA): TGTGCCAGCAGCCCCCGTACGAATAATTCACCCCTCCACTTT. Its protein product is CASSPRTNNSPLHF.

V is TRBV6-5 and J is TRBJ1-1; 10 nucleotides line up with TRBD1. V lost 2 bases and J lost 5; bases outside the gene matches: 5. CDR1 is MNHEY, CDR2 SVGAGI, per germline. CDR3 length: 15 residues. CDR3 loop: CASSYRDRGGTEAFF. The CDR3 bases are TGTGCCAGCAGTTACCGGGACAGGGGTGGAACTGAAGCTTTCTTT.

This chain links TRBV28 with TRBJ2-7, with 10 bases lining up with TRBD1. J lost 4 bases, V lost 10 bases, and 10 bases had no gene match. The CDR3 sequence is 14 residues long. The germline CDR1 and CDR2 sequences are MDHEN and SYDVKM. In DNA form, the CDR3 reads TGTGCCATCGACACCGGGACAGGGGTGTACGAGCAGTACTTC. Protein product: CAIDTGTGVYEQYF.

In its sample, this clone was seen once. The chain recombines TRBV5-1 with TRBJ2-7; TRBD2 might be the D (6 bases). V lost 1 base, J lost 2 bases, and 13 bases lay in between. The CDR3 sequence is 15 residues long. Germline CDR1 and CDR2: SGHRS and YFSETQ. Here the CDR3 DNA reads TGCGCCAGCAGCTTGATTTCTCCGGGGGCCTACGAGCAGTACGTC. It yields the protein CASSLISPGAYEQYV.

This chain links TRBV9 with TRBJ2-2; 13 nucleotides agree with TRBD2. The J segment lost 5 bases and the V segment lost 2 bases, leaving 9 bases of the junction unmatched. The germline V gene encodes CDR1 SGDLS and CDR2 YYNGEE. This CDR3 contains 18 residues. The CDR3 sequence is CASSVQPLAGGRTGELFF. The CDR3 DNA follows: TGTGCCAGCAGCGTCCAACCACTAGCGGGGGGGCGTACCGGGGAGCTGTTTTTT.

This clone came up once. The chain carries TRBV9 and TRBJ1-5, with 8 bases fitting TRBD1. With V trimmed by 4 bases and J by 2 bases, 11 bases remained unmatched. The CDR3 sequence is 17 residues long. The germline V gene encodes CDR1 SGDLS and CDR2 YYNGEE. In DNA form, the CDR3 reads TGTGCCAGCAGCACTCCTCAGGGGGCAATCGGCAATCAGCCCCAGCATTTT. Its protein is CASSTPQGAIGNQPQHF.

This clone was observed once. The gene calls are TRBV11-2 and TRBJ2-7; a weak D match, TRBD1 (6 bases). Looked up from germline, CDR1 is SGHAT and CDR2 is FQNNGV. Trimming cost V 0 bases and J 6 bases, with 9 bases left between them. CDR3 length: 13 amino acids. CDR3 residues: CASSLDRGAEQYF. In nucleotides, the CDR3 is TGTGCCAGCAGCTTAGACAGGGGAGCCGAGCAGTACTTC. Full variable domain (rest looked up from reference TRBV11-2 and TRBJ2-7): EAGVAQSPRYKIIEKRQSVAFWCNPISGHATLYWYQQILGQGPKLLIQFQNNGVVDDSQLPKDRFSAERLKGVDSTLKIQPAKLEDSAVYLCASSLDRGAEQYFGPGTRLTVT.

The chain carries TRBV6-1 and TRBJ1-2, with D tentatively TRBD1 (6 bases). Germline CDR1 MNHNS, CDR2 SASEGT. The CDR3 runs 17 residues. Trimming shortened V by 2 bases and J by 0 bases, and 16 bases separated the two germline ends. CDR3: CASSELEGGLSNYGYTF. The CDR3 DNA is TGTGCCAGCAGTGAACTGGAGGGGGGGCTTTCTAACTATGGCTACACCTTC.

The CDR3 DNA is TGTGCCAGCAGCGTAGTGCTAGGCACCGGGGAGCTGTTTTTT. Residues: CASSVVLGTGELFF. The chain employs TRBV9 and TRBJ2-2; D is uncertain. Looked up from germline, CDR1 is SGDLS and CDR2 is YYNGEE. V was shortened by 0 bases and J by 4 bases, with 7 bases between the two germline ends. The CDR3 sequence is 14 residues long.

The chain joins TRBV27 to TRBJ1-3, with D possibly matching TRBD1 (5 bases). Germline CDR1 reads MNHEY; CDR2 reads SMNVEV (reference sequence). The CDR3 is 14 residues long. The ends were cut back, 6 bases at V and 0 bases at J, with 9 bases in the middle. CDR3 amino acids: CASRGLISGNTIYF. The CDR3 nucleotides are TGTGCCAGCAGGGGACTCATCTCTGGAAACACCATATATTTT.

The chain couples TRBV3-1 (or the pseudogene TRBV3-2) to TRBJ1-3; D possibly corresponds to TRBD1 (5 bases). CDR3 length: 14 residues. Germline assignment: CDR1 LGHDT and CDR2 YNNKEL (reference sequence). Trimming left V 2 bases short and J 2 bases short, with 7 bases between. The CDR3 DNA reads TGTGCCAGCAGCCAACAGGGTGCTGGAAACACCATATATTTT. Protein product: CASSQQGAGNTIYF.

The V call is TRBV5-6, the J call TRBJ1-2; D perhaps matches TRBD1 (5 bases). Germline assignment: CDR1 SGHDT and CDR2 YYEEEE. V dropped 6 bases and J dropped 3 bases, with 18 bases sitting between them. The CDR3 spans 15 residues. The CDR3 DNA is TGTGCCAGCACCAATACAGGAGTGGGGCACTATGGCTACACCTTC. It encodes CASTNTGVGHYGYTF.

This clone was seen at least ten times. The J gene is TRBJ2-7, the V gene TRBV5-6; TRBD1 agrees at 9 bases. CDR1 and CDR2 from the germline V gene are SGHDT and YYEEEE. The CDR3 sequence is 13 residues long. J lost 7 bases, V lost 4 bases, and 6 bases had no gene match. CDR3 in amino acids: CASSVQGALEQYV. CDR3 sequence (DNA): TGTGCCAGCAGCGTACAGGGGGCGCTTGAGCAGTACGTC.

This clone showed up just once. This chain uses TRBV7-6 with TRBJ2-1; D call uncertain. CDR1 and CDR2 from the germline V gene are SGHVS and FNYEAQ. With 1 base removed from V and 4 bases from J, the gap between germline ends came to 11 bases. The length of the CDR3 is 15 residues. In nucleotides, the CDR3 is TGTGCCAGCAGCTTAGAACCGGATCCTTACAATGAGCAGTTCTTC. Its protein product is CASSLEPDPYNEQFF.

The chain joins TRBV10-3 to TRBJ2-7; D gene ambiguous. The V end was cut by 1 base, the J end by 5 bases, with 3 bases between. The V gene's germline CDR1 is ENHRY and CDR2 SYGVKD. The length of the CDR3 is 11 residues. CDR3 coding DNA: TGTGCCATCAGTGAGTTCGACGAGCAGTACTTC. It is translated as CAISEFDEQYF.

The V gene is TRBV5-8, the J gene TRBJ2-3; D is possibly TRBD1 (5 bases). The V end lost 1 base, the J end lost 4 bases, and 10 bases lay between the germline ends. Germline values: CDR1 SGHTS, CDR2 YDEGEE. The CDR3 is 14 residues long. The CDR3 region is CASSLRQLADTQYF. In nucleotides, the CDR3 is TGTGCCAGCAGCTTGAGACAGCTGGCAGATACGCAGTATTTT.

The rearrangement links TRBV19 to TRBJ1-1, with 8 positions matching TRBD1. With 5 bases clipped from V and 4 bases from J, the junction kept 9 bases outside the gene matches. Germline loops: CDR1 LNHDA, CDR2 SQIVND (reference sequence). The CDR3 loop spans 15 amino acids. This CDR3 reads CASSGPGGPATEAFF. CDR3 DNA: TGTGCCAGTAGTGGCCCAGGGGGCCCCGCCACTGAAGCTTTCTTT.

The chain recombines TRBV4-3 with TRBJ2-3, with D possibly called TRBD1 or TRBD2 (6 bases each). Trimming took 1 base from V and 4 from J, leaving 15 bases between them. Germline loops: CDR1 LGHNA, CDR2 YSLEER. The CDR3 spans 16 residues. CDR3 sequence (DNA): TGCGCCAGCAGCCAAGCCGCGAGAGGGGGGCCAGATACGCAGTATTTT. Residues: CASSQAARGGPDTQYF.

Worth noting for this clone: Other DNA sequences in this sample translate to the same CDR3. The genes are TRBV19 and TRBJ1-5, with a possible D match to TRBD1 (6 bases). V dropped 4 bases and J dropped 6 bases, with 13 bases sitting between them. Germline CDR1 reads LNHDA; CDR2 reads SQIVND (reference sequence). This CDR3 region has 14 residues. CDR3 amino acids: CASSTTGTSQPQHF. DNA of the CDR3: TGTGCCAGTAGTACTACAGGGACGAGTCAGCCCCAGCATTTT.

The chain has TRBV5-1 and TRBJ2-1; TRBD2 agrees at 9 bases. Germline V gene data show CDR1 as SGHRS and CDR2 as YFSETQ. The CDR3 runs 14 residues. The ends lost 0 bases at V and 8 bases at J; junction bases unmatched: 3. CDR3 amino acids: CASSLGGGAYEQFF. DNA of the CDR3: TGCGCCAGCAGCTTGGGCGGGGGGGCCTATGAGCAGTTCTTC.

This chain connects TRBV10-2 to TRBJ1-6, with 10 bases matching TRBD1. The germline gives CDR1 WSHSY, CDR2 SAAADI. The CDR3 spans 14 residues. Trimming removed 6 bases from V and 8 bases from J; junction bases left unmatched: 4. CDR3 amino acids: CASRAGTGDSPLHF. In nucleotides, the CDR3 is TGCGCCAGCAGGGCCGGGACAGGGGATTCACCCCTCCACTTT.

The chain has TRBV28 and TRBJ1-6; D gene ambiguous. V was trimmed by 7 bases and J by 12 bases, leaving 13 bases between them. CDR1 is MDHEN, CDR2 SYDVKM, per germline. This CDR3 is built from 12 residues. The CDR3 loop reads CASTVGVEPLHF. Written as DNA, the CDR3 is TGTGCCAGCACGGTCGGGGTGGAACCCCTCCACTTT.